The entry below gives a single T cell receptor (beta chain) sequence along with its context. Some clones are missing from TCRdb's copy, which holds only in-frame ones; the method was immunoSEQ multiplex PCR. The table records 240,000 or so clones, 93% of them present only once. The data derive from a study of T cell responses to AZD1222 COVID-19 vaccine. CDR1 and CDR2 from the germline V gene are KGHSH and LQKENI. There are 15 residues in the CDR3. Germline trimming cut 1 base from V and 3 bases from J; bases unmatched to any gene: 1. The source was peripheral blood, collected on day 0 of AZD1222 vaccination. The genes are TRBV18 and TRBJ2-2; 8 nucleotides align to TRBD2. The clonotype comes from an adult in good health. CDR3 bases: TGTGCCAGCTCACCACTGCGGGAGGACACCGGGGAGCTGTTTTTT. Encoded protein: CASSPLREDTGELFF.